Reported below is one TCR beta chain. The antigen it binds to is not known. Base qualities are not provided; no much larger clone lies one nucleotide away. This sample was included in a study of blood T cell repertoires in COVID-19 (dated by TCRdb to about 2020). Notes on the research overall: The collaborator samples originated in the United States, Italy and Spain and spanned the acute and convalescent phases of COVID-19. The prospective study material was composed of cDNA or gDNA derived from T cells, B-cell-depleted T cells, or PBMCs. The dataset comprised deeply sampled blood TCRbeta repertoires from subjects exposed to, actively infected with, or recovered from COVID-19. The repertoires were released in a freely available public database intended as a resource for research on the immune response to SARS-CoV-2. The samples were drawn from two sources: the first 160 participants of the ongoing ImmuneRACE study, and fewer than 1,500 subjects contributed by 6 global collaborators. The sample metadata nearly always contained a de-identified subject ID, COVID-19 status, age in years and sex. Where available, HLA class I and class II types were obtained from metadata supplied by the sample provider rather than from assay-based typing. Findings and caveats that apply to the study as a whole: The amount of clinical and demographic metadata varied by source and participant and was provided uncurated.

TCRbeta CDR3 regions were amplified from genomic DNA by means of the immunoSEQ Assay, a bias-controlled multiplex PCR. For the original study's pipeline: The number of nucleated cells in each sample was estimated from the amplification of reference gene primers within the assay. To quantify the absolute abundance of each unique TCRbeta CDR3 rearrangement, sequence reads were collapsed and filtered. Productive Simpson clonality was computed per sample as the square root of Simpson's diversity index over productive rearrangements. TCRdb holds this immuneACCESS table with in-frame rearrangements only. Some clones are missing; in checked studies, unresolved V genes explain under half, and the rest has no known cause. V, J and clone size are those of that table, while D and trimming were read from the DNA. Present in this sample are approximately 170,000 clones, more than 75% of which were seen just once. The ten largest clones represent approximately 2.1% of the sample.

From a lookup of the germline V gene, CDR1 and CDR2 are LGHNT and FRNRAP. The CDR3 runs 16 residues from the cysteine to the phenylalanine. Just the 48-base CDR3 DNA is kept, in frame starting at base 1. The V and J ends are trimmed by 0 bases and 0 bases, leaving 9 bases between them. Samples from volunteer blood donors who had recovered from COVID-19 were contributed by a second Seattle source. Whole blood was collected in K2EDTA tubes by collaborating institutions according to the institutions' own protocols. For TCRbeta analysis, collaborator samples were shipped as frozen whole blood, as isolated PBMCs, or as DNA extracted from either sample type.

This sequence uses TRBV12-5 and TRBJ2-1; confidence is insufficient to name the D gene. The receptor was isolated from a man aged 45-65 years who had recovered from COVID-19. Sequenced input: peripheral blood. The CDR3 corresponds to CASGLVPMSSYNEQFF. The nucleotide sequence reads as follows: TGTGCTAGTGGTTTGGTCCCCATGAGCTCCTACAATGAGCAGTTCTTC. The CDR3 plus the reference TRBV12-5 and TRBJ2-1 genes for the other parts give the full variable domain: DARVTQTPRHKVTEMGQEVTMRCQPILGHNTVFWYRQTMMQGLELLAYFRNRAPLDDSGMPKDRFSAEMPDATLATLKIQPSEPRDSAVYFCASGLVPMSSYNEQFFGPGTRLTVL.